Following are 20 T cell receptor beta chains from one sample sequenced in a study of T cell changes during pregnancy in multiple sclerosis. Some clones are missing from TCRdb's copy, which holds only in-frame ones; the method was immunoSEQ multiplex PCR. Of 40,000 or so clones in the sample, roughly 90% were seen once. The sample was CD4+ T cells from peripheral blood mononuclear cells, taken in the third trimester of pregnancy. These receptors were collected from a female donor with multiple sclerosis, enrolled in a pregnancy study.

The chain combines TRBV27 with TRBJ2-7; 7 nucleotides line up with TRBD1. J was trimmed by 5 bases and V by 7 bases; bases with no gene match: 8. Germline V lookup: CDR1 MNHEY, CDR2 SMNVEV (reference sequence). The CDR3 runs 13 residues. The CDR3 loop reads CASTARRGHEQYF. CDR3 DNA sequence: TGTGCCAGCACCGCGAGAAGGGGGCACGAGCAGTACTTC.

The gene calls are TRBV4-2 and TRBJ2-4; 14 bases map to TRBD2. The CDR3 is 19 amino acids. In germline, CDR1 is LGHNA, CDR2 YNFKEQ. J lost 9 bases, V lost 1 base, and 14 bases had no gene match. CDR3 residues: CASSQGTSGTSGRGRIQYF. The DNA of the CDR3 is TGTGCCAGCAGCCAAGGTACTAGCGGGACTAGCGGGAGAGGGCGCATTCAGTACTTC.

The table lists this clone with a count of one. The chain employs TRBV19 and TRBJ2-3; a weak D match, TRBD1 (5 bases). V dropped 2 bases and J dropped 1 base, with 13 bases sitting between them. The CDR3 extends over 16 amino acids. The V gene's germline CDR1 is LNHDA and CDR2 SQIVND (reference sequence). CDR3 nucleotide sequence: TGTGCCAGTAGTATAAACCAGGGATGGGGCACAGATACGCAGTATTTT. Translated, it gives CASSINQGWGTDTQYF.

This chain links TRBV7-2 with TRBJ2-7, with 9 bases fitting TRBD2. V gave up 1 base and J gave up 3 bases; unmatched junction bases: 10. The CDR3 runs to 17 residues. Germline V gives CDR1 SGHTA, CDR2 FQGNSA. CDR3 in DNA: TGTGCCAGCAGCTTAGTAGGGCTAGCGGGAACGTACTACGAGCAGTACTTC. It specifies CASSLVGLAGTYYEQYF.

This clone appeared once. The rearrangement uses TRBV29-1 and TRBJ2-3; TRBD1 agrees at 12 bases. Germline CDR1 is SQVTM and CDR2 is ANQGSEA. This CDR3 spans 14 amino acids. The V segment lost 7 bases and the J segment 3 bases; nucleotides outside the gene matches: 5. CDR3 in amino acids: CSARDRGRTDTQYF. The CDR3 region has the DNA TGCAGCGCCAGGGACAGGGGGCGGACAGATACGCAGTATTTT.

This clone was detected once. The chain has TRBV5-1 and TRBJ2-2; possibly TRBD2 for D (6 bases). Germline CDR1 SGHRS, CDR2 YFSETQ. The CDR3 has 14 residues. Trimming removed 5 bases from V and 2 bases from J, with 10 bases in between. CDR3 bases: TGCGCCAGCAGGCCCGGGGGAAACACCGGGGAGCTGTTTTTT. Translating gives CASRPGGNTGELFF. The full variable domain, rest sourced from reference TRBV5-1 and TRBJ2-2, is KAGVTQTPRYLIKTRGQQVTLSCSPISGHRSVSWYQQTPGQGLQFLFEYFSETQRNKGNFPGRFSGRQFSNSRSEMNVSTLELGDSALYLCASRPGGNTGELFFGEGSRLTVL.

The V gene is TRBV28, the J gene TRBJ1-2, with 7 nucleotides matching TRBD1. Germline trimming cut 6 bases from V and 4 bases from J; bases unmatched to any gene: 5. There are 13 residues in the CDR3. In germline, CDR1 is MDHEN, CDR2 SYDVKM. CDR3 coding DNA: TGTGCCAGCAGGAGAGGGGGCTCCTATGGCTACACCTTC. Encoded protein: CASRRGGSYGYTF.

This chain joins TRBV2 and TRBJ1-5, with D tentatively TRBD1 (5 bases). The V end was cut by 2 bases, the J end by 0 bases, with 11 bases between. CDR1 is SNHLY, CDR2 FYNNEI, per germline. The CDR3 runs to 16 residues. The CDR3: CASSERGRASNQPQHF. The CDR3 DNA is TGTGCCAGCAGTGAAAGGGGCAGGGCTAGCAATCAGCCCCAGCATTTT.

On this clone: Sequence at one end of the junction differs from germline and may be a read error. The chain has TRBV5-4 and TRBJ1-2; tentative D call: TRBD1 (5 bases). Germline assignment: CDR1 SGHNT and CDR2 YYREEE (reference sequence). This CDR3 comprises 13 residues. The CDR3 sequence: CVSSSSGREGYTF. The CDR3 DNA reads TGTGTCAGCAGCTCCTCAGGGAGGGAAGGCTACACCTTC.

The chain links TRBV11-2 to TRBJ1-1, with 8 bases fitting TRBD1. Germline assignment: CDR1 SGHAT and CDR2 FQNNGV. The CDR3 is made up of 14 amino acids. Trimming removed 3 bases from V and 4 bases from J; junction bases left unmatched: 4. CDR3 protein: CASSFPTGATEAFF. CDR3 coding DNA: TGTGCCAGCAGCTTCCCGACAGGGGCCACTGAAGCTTTCTTT.

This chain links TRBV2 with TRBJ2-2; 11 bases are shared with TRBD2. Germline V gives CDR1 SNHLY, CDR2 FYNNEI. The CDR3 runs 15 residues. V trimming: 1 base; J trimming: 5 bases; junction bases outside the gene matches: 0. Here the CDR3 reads CASSEVAGGTGELFF. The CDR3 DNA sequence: TGTGCCAGCAGTGAAGTAGCGGGGGGGACCGGGGAGCTGTTTTTT.

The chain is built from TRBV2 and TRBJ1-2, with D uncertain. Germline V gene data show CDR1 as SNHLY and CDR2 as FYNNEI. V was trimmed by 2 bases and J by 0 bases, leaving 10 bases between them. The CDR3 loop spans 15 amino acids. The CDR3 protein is CASSESGTANYGYTF. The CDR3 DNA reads TGTGCCAGCAGTGAAAGTGGTACAGCTAACTATGGCTACACCTTC.

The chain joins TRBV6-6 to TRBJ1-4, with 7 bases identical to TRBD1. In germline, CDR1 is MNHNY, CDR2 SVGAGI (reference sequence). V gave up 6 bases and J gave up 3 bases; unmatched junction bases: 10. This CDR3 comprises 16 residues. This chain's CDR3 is CASSPGRGSANEKLFF. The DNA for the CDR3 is TGTGCCAGCAGCCCCGGCAGGGGGTCGGCTAATGAAAAACTGTTTTTT.

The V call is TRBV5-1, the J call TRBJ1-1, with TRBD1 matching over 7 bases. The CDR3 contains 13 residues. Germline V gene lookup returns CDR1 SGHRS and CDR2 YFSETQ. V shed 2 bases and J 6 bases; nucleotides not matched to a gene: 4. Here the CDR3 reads CASSLGQASEAFF. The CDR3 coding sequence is TGCGCCAGCAGCTTAGGACAGGCTTCTGAAGCTTTCTTT.

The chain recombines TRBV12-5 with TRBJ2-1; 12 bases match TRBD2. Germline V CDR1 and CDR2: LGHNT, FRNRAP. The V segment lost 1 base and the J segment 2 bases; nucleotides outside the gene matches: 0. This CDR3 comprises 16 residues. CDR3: CASGLGLAGAYNEQFF. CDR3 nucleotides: TGTGCTAGTGGTTTGGGACTAGCGGGAGCCTACAATGAGCAGTTCTTC. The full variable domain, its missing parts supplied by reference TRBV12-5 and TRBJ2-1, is DARVTQTPRHKVTEMGQEVTMRCQPILGHNTVFWYRQTMMQGLELLAYFRNRAPLDDSGMPKDRFSAEMPDATLATLKIQPSEPRDSAVYFCASGLGLAGAYNEQFFGPGTRLTVL.

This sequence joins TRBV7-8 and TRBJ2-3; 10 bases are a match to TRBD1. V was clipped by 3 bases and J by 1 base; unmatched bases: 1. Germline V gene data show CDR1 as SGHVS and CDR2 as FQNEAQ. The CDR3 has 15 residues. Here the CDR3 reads CASSLDRGGTDTQYF. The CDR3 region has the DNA TGTGCCAGCAGCTTGGACAGGGGGGGCACAGATACGCAGTATTTT.

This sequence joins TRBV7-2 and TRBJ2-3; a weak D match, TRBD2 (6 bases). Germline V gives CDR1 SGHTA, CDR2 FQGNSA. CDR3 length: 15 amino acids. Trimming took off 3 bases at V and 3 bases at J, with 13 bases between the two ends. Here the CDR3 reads CASSFRRGLTDTQYF. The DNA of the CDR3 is TGTGCCAGCAGCTTTCGGCGGGGATTAACAGATACGCAGTATTTT.

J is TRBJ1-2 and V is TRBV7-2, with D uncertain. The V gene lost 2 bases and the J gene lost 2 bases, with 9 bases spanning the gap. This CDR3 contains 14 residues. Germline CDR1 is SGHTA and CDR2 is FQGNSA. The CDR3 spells CASSLNGKNYGYTF. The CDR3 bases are TGTGCCAGCAGCTTAAACGGGAAAAACTATGGCTACACCTTC.

The CDR3 region is CSVKAGISEQYF. The CDR3 DNA reads TGCAGCGTTAAAGCGGGGATCAGCGAGCAGTACTTC. The V and J genes are TRBV29-1 and TRBJ2-7; 7 bases align to TRBD2. CDR1 and CDR2 from the germline V gene are SQVTM and ANQGSEA. Trimming took 5 bases from V and 6 from J; bases not matched to a gene: 7. The CDR3 is 12 residues long.

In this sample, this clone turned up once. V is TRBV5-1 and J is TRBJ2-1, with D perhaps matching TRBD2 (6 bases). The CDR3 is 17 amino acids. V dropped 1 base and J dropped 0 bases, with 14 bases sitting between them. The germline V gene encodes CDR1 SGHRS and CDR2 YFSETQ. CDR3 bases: TGCGCCAGCAGCTTGAACATAGCGGTTAGCTCCTACAATGAGCAGTTCTTC. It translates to CASSLNIAVSSYNEQFF.